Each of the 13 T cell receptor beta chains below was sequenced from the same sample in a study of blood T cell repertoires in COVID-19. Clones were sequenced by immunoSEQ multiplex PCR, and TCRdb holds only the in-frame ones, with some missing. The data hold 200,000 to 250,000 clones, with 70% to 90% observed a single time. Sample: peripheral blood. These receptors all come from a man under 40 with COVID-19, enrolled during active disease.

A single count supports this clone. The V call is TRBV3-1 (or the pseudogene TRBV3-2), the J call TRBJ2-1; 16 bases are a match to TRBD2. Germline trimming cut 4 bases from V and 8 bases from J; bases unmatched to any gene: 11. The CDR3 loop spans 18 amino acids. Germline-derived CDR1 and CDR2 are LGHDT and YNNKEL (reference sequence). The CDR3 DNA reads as TGTGCCAGCAGCCCGGGACTAGCGGGAGGGATCAGGTTCGATGAGCAGTTCTTC. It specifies CASSPGLAGGIRFDEQFF.

This CDR3 reads CASSLGGGHNSPLHF. The CDR3 DNA is TGTGCCAGCAGCTTGGGCGGGGGCCACAATTCACCCCTCCACTTT. The chain joins TRBV5-4 to TRBJ1-6, with D perhaps matching TRBD1 (6 bases). V was cut by 0 bases and J by 7 bases, with 11 bases left in between. Germline-derived CDR1 and CDR2 are SGHNT and YYREEE (reference sequence). The CDR3 runs to 15 residues. The full variable domain, its missing parts supplied by reference TRBV5-4 and TRBJ1-6, is ETGVTQSPTHLIKTRGQQVTLRCSSQSGHNTVSWYQQALGQGPQFIFQYYREEENGRGNFPPRFSGLQFPNYSSELNVNALELDDSALYLCASSLGGGHNSPLHFGNGTRLTVT.

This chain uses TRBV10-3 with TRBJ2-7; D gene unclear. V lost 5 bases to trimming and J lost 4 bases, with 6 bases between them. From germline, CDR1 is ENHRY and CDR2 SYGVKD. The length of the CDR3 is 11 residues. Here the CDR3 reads CAISTQYEQYF. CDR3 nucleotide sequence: TGTGCCATCAGTACTCAATACGAGCAGTACTTC.

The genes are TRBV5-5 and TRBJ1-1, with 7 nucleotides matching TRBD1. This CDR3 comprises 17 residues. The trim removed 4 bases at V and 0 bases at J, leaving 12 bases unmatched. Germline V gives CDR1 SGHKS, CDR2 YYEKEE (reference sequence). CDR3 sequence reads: CASSPRTGGNMNTEAFF. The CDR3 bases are TGTGCCAGCAGCCCACGGACAGGCGGAAACATGAACACTGAAGCTTTCTTT.

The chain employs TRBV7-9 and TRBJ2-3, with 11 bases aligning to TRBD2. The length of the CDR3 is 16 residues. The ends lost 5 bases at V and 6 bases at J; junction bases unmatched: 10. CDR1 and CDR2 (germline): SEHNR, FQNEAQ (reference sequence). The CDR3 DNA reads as TGTGCCAGCAGCCCGGGACTAGCGGCCCTCGGGGATACGCAGTATTTT. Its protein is CASSPGLAALGDTQYF.

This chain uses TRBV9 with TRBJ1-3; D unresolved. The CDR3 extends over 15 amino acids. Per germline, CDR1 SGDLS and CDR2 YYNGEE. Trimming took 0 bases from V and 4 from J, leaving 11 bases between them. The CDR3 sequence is CASSVEDGRGNTIYF. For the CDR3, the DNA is TGTGCCAGCAGCGTAGAAGATGGCAGGGGAAACACCATATATTTT. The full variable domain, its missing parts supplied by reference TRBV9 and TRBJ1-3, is DSGVTQTPKHLITATGQRVTLRCSPRSGDLSVYWYQQSLDQGLQFLIQYYNGEERAKGNILERFSAQQFPDLHSELNLSSLELGDSALYFCASSVEDGRGNTIYFGEGSWLTVV.

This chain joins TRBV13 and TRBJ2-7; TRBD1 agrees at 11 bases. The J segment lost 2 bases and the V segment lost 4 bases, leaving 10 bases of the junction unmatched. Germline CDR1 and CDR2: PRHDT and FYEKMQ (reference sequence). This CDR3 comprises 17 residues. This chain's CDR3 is CASSWERDRGKTYEQYF. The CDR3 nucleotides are TGTGCCAGCAGCTGGGAACGGGACAGGGGGAAGACCTACGAGCAGTACTTC.

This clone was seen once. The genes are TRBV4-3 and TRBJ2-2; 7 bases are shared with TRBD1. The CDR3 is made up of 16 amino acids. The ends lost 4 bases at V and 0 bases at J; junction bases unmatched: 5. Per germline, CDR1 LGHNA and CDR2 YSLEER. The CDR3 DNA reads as TGCGCCAGCAGCCCCCCGACAGGGTCGAACACCGGGGAGCTGTTTTTT. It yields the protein CASSPPTGSNTGELFF.

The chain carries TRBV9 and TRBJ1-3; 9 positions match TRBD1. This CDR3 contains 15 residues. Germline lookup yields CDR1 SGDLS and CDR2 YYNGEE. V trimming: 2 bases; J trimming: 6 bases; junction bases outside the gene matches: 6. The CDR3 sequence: CASSVGTGSLNTIYF. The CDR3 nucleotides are TGTGCCAGCAGCGTCGGGACAGGGTCGCTAAACACCATATATTTT.

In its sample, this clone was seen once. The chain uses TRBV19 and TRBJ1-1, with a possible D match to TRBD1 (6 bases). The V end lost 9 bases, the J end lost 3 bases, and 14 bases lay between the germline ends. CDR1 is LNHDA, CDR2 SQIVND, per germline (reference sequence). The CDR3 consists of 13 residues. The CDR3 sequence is CASSRGRDTEAFF. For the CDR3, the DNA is TGTGCCAGCAGCAGGGGACGAGACACTGAAGCTTTCTTT.

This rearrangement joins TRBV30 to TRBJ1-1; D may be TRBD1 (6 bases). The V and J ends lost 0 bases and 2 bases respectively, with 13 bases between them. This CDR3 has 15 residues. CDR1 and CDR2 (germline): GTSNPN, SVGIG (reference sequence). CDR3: CAWSVRGGPNTEAFF. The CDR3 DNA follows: TGTGCCTGGAGTGTACGGGGGGGGCCCAACACTGAAGCTTTCTTT. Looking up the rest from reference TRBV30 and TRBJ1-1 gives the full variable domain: SQTIHQWPATLVQPVGSPLSLECTVEGTSNPNLYWYRQAAGRGLQLLFYSVGIGQISSEVPQNLSASRPQDRQFILSSKKLLLSDSGFYLCAWSVRGGPNTEAFFGQGTRLTVV.

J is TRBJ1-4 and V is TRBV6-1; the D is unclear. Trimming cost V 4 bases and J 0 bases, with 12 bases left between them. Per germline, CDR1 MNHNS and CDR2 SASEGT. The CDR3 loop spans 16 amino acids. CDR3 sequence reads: CASSGRNGATNEKLFF. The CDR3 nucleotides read TGTGCCAGCAGTGGCAGGAATGGTGCAACTAATGAAAAACTGTTTTTT.

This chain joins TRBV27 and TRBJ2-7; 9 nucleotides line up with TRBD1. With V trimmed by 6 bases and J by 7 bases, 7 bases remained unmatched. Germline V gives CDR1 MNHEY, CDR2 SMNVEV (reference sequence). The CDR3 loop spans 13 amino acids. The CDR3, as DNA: TGTGCCAGCAGCTATGGACAGGGGCTGGAGCAGTACTTC. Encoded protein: CASSYGQGLEQYF.